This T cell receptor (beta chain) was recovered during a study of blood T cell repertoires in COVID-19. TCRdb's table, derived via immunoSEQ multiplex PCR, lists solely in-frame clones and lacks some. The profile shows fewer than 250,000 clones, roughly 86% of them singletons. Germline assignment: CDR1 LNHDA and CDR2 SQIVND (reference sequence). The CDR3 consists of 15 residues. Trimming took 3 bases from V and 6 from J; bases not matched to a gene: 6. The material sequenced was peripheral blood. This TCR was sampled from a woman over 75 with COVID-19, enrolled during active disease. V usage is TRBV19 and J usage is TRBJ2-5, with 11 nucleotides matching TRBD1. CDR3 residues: CASSIGQGAKKTQYF. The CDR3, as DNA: TGTGCCAGTAGTATCGGACAGGGGGCGAAAAAGACCCAGTACTTC.